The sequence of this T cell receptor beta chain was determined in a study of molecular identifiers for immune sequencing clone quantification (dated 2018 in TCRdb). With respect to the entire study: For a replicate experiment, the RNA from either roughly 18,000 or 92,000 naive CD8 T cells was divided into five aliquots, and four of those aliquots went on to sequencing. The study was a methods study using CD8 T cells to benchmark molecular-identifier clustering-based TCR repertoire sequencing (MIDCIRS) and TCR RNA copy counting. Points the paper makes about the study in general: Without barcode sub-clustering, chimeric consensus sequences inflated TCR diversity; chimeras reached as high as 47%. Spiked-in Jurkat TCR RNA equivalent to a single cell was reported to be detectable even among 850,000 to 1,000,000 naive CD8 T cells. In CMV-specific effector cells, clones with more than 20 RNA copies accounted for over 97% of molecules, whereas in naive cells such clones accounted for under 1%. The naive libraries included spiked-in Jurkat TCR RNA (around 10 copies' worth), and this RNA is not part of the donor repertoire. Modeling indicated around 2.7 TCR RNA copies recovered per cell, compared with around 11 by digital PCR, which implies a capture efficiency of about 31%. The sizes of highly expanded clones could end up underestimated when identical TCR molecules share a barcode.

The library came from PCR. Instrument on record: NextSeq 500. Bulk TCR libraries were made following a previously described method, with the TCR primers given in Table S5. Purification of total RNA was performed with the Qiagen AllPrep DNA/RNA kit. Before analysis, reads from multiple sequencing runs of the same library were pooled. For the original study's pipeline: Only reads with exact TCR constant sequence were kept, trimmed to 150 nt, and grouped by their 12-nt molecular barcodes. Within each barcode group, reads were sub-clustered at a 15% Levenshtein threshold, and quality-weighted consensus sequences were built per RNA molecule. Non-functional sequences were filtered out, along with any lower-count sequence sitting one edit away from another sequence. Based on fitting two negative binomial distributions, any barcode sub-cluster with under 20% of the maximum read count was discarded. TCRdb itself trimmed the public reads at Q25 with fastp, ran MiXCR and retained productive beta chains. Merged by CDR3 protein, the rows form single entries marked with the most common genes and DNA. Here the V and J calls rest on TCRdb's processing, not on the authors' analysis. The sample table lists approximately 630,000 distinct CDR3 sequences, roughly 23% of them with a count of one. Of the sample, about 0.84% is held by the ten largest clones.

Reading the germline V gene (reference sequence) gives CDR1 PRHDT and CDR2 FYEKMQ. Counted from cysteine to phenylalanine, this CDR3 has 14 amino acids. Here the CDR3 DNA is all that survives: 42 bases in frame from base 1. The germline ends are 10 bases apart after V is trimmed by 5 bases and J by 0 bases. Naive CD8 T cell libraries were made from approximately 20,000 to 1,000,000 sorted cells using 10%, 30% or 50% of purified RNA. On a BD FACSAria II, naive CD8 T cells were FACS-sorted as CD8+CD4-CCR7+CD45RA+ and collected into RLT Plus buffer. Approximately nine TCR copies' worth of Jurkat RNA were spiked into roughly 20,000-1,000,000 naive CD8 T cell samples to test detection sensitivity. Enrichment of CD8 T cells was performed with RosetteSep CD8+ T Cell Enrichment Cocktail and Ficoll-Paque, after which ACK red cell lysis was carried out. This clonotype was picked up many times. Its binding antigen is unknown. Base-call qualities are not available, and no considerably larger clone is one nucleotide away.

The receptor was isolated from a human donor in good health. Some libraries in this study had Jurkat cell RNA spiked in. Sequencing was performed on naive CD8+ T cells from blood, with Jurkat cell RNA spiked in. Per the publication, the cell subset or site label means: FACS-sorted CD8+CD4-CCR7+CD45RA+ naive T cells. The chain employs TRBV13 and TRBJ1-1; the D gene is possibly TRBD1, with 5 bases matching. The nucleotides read TGTGCCAGCAGCATACAGGAAATGAACACTGAAGCTTTCTTT. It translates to CASSIQEMNTEAFF.